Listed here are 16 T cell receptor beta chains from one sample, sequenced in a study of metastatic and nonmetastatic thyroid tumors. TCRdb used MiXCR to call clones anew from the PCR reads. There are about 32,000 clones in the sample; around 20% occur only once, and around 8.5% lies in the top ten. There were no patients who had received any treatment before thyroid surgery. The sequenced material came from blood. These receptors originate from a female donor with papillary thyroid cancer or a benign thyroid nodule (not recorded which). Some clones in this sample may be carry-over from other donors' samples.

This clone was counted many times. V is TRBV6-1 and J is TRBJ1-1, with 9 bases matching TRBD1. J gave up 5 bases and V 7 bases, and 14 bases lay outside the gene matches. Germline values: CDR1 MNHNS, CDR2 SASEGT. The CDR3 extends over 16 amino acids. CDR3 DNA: TGTGCCAGCACTACAACAGGGGGCACTAGGGGGACTGAAGCTTTCTTT. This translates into CASTTTGGTRGTEAFF.

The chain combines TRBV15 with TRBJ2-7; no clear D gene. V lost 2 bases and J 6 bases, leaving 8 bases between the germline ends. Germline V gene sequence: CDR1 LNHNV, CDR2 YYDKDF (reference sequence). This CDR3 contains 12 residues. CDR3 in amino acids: CATSRLYGEQYF. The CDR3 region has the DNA TGTGCCACCAGCAGATTGTATGGCGAGCAGTACTTC.

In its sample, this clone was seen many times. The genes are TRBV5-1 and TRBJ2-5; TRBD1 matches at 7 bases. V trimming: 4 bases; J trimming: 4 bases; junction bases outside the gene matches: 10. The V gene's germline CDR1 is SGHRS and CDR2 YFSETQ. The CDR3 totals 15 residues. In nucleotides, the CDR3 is TGCGCCAGCAGCCAGGGACAGATATTCTTAGAGACCCAGTACTTC. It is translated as CASSQGQIFLETQYF.

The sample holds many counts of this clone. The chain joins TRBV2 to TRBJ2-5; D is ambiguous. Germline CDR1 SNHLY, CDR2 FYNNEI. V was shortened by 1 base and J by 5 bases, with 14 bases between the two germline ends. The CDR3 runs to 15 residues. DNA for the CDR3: TGTGCCAGCAGTGAAGGACCAAACAGTTACGAGACCCAGTACTTC. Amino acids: CASSEGPNSYETQYF.

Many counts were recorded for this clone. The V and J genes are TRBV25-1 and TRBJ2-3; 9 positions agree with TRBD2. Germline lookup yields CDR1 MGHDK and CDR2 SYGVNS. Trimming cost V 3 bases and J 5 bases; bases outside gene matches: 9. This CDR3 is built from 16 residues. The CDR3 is CASSDEGRGGVDTQYF. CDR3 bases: TGTGCCAGCAGTGACGAAGGGCGGGGGGGAGTAGATACGCAGTATTTT.

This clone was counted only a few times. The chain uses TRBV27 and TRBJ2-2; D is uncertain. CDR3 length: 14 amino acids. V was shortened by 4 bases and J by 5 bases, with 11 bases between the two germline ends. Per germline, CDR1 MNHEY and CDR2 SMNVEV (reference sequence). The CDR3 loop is CASSYLLGTGELFF. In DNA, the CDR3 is TGTGCCAGCAGTTACCTCTTAGGAACCGGGGAGCTGTTTTTT.

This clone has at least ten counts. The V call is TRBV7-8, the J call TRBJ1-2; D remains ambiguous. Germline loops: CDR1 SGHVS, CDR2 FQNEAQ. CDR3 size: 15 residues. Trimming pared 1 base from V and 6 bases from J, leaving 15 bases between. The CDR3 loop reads CASSLGFLAGDGYTF. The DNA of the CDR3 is TGTGCCAGCAGCTTAGGGTTTCTGGCAGGAGATGGCTACACCTTC.

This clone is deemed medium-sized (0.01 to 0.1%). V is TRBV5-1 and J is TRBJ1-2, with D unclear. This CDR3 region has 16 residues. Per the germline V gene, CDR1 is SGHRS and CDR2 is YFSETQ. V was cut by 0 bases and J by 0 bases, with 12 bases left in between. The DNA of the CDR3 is TGCGCCAGCAGCTTGGGGTCAGGCTTTTCTAACTATGGCTACACCTTC. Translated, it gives CASSLGSGFSNYGYTF. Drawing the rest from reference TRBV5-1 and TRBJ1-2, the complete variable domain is KAGVTQTPRYLIKTRGQQVTLSCSPISGHRSVSWYQQTPGQGLQFLFEYFSETQRNKGNFPGRFSGRQFSNSRSEMNVSTLELGDSALYLCASSLGSGFSNYGYTFGSGTRLTVV.

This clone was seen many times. The chain's CDR3 is CASGMLNSGYTF. CDR3 coding DNA: TGTGCCAGCGGGATGCTTAACAGCGGCTACACCTTC. The rearrangement links TRBV27 to TRBJ1-2, with no clear D. Per the germline V gene, CDR1 is MNHEY and CDR2 is SMNVEV (reference sequence). The CDR3 is 12 amino acids. Deletions cut 8 bases from V and 8 bases from J, with 15 bases between.

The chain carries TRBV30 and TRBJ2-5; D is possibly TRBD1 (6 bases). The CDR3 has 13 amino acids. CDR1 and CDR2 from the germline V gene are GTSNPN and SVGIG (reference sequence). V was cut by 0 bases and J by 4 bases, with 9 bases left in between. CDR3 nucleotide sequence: TGTGCCTGGAGTGTACAGGGAATAGAGACCCAGTACTTC. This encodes CAWSVQGIETQYF.

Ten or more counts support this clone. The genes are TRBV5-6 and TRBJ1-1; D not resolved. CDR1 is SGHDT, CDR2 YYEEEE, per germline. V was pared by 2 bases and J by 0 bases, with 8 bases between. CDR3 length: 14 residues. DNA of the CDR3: TGTGCCAGCAGCTTTTGGGGTTTGAACACTGAAGCTTTCTTT. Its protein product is CASSFWGLNTEAFF.

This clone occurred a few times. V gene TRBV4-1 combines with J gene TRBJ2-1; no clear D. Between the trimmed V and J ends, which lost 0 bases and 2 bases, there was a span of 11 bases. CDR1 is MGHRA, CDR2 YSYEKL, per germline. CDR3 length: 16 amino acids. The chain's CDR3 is CASSQDWTNAYNEQFF. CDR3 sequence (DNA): TGCGCCAGCAGCCAAGATTGGACCAACGCCTACAATGAGCAGTTCTTC.

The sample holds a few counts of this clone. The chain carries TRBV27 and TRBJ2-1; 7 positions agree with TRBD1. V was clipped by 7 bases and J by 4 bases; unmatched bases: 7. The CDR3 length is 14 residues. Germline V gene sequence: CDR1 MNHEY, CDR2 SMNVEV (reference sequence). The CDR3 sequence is CASMTLDRYNEQFF. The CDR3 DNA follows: TGTGCCAGCATGACCCTGGACAGGTACAATGAGCAGTTCTTC.

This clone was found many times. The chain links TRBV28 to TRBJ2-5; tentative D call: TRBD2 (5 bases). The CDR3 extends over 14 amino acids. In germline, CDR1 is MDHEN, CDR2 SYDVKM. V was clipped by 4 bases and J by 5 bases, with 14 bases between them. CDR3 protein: CASSSPGVYETQYF. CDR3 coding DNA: TGTGCCAGCAGTTCCCCCGGGGTTTATGAGACCCAGTACTTC.

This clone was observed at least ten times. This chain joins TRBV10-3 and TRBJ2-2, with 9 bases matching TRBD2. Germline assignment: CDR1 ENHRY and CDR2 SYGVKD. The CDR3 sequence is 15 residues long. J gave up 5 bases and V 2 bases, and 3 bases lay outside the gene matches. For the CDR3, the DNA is TGTGCCATCAGTGAGGGACTAGCGAGTACCGGGGAGCTGTTTTTT. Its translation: CAISEGLASTGELFF.

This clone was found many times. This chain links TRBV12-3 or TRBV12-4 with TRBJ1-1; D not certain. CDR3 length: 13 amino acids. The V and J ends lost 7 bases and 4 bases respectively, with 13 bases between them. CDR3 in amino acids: CASTTAGFTEAFF. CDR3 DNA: TGTGCCAGCACCACCGCGGGGTTCACTGAAGCTTTCTTT.